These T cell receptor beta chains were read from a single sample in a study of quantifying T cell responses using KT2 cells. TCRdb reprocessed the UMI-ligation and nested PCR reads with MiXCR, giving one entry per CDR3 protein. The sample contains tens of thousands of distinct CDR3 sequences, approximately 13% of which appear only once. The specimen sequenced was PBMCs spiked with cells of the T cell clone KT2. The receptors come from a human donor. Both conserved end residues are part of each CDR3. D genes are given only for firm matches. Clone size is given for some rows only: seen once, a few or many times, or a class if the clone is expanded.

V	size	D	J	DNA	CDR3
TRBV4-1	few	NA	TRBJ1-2	TGCGCCAGCTCTCCAAAGGGCTGGGGGGAGACCTATGGCTACACCTTC	CASSPKGWGETYGYTF
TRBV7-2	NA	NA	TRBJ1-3	TGTGCCAGCAGCCCAGAGAGCTCTGGAAACACCATATATTTT	CASSPESSGNTIYF
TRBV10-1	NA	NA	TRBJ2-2	TGCGCCAGCAGTCCTAGCGTCCTCGCGAACACCGGGGAGCTGTTTTTT	CASSPSVLANTGELFF
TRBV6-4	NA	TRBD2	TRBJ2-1	TGTGCCAGCAGTGACTCGATGGGCACTAGCGCTGATGAGCAGTTCTTC	CASSDSMGTSADEQFF
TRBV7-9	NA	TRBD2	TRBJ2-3	TGTGCCAGCAGAAAGCCTAGCGGGAGGTACCTCACAGATACGCAGTATTTT	CASRKPSGRYLTDTQYF
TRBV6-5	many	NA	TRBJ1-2	TGTGCCAGCAGCTCCCCAGAAGGGCTGAATGGCTACACCTTC	CASSSPEGLNGYTF
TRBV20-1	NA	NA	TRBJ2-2	TGCAGTGCTAGAAAAGGGGAGAACACCGGGGAGCTGTTTTTT	CSARKGENTGELFF
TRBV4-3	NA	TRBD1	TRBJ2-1	TGCGCCAGCAGCCTTATAACAGGGGTTATAGCGAATGAGCAGTTCTTC	CASSLITGVIANEQFF
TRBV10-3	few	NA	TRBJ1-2	TGTGCCATCAAGTATAGGCAGGGAGGCCTCTATGGCTACACCTTC	CAIKYRQGGLYGYTF
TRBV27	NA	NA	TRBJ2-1	TGTGCCAGCATCGGTAGCTACAATGAGCAGTTCTTC	CASIGSYNEQFF
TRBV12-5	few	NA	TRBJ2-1	TGTGCTAGTGGTTTGGTACTTGGGCTACAGGTAGATGAGCAGTTCTTC	CASGLVLGLQVDEQFF
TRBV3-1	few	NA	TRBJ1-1	TGTGCCAGCAGCCAAGATGAGGTAGCAGGGGACACTGAAGCTTTCTTT	CASSQDEVAGDTEAFF